The 21 T cell receptor beta chains presented below share a single source sample, sequenced in a study of beta chain features in type 1 diabetes. The study reverse transcribed the entire isolated RNA, so it sequenced expressed TCRB transcripts. Produced via immunoSEQ multiplex PCR; TCRdb's table is partial and in-frame only. The sample has about 320,000 clones; 13% to 15% are singletons. Sequencing was done on a sample of central memory CD4+ T cells from blood. The source of these receptors is a man aged 30 to 45 in good health.

In this sample, this clone turned up a few times. The chain is built from TRBV21-1 and TRBJ2-2; the table's TRBD1 call for D was not verified on the DNA. TRBV21-1 is reported as a pseudogene. The CDR3 has 14 residues. The CDR3: CARETGDNTGELFF. Here the CDR3 DNA reads TGTGCCAGAGAGACAGGGGATAACACCGGGGAGCTGTTTTTT.

This clone was counted only a few times. The rearrangement uses TRBV6-4 and TRBJ1-2, with D possibly TRBD1 on 6 matching bases. V lost 6 bases and J 3 bases, leaving 17 bases between the germline ends. This CDR3 has 15 amino acids. The germline gives CDR1 MRHNA, CDR2 SNTAGT. The CDR3, as DNA: TGTGCCAGCAGCCAAACCGCCTCAGGGGACTATGGCTACACCTTC. Protein: CASSQTASGDYGYTF.

This clone occurred many times. The chain recombines TRBV6-5 with TRBJ1-3; D gene unclear. V dropped 6 bases and J dropped 0 bases, with 9 bases sitting between them. CDR1 is MNHEY and CDR2 is SVGAGI in the germline V gene. This CDR3 spans 14 amino acids. The CDR3 nucleotides read TGTGCCAGCAGCGTCACTCTCTCTGGAAACACCATATATTTT. It is translated as CASSVTLSGNTIYF.

The chain carries TRBV5-4 and TRBJ2-2; D may be TRBD1 (6 bases). Germline V CDR1 and CDR2: SGHNT, YYREEE (reference sequence). The CDR3 is made up of 15 amino acids. V was shortened by 2 bases and J by 6 bases, with 14 bases between the two germline ends. The CDR3 nucleotides are TGTGCCAGCAGCTTTGGGGGCGCGGGTTCCGGGGAGCTGTTTTTT. Translated, it gives CASSFGGAGSGELFF.

This clone was counted between two and nine times. The chain carries TRBV29-1 and TRBJ1-3; D is unresolved. CDR1 and CDR2 from the germline V gene are SQVTM and ANQGSEA. V lost 7 bases and J 2 bases, leaving 9 bases between the germline ends. The CDR3 covers 12 residues. The CDR3 region is CSGEGPGNTIYF. CDR3 nucleotide sequence: TGCAGCGGGGAGGGCCCTGGAAACACCATATATTTT.

This clone was recorded a few times. V is TRBV4-3 and J is TRBJ1-2; 10 positions agree with TRBD1. CDR3 length: 17 residues. Germline lookup yields CDR1 LGHNA and CDR2 YSLEER. After removal of 1 base from V and 7 bases from J, the junction contained 12 bases not matched to a gene. As DNA, the CDR3 is TGCGCCAGCAGCCAAGGGCAGCCCGGGACAGGGGCCGGTGGCTACACCTTC. Its protein product is CASSQGQPGTGAGGYTF.

The chain links TRBV15 to TRBJ2-1; TRBD2 matches 10 bases. CDR1 and CDR2 from the germline V gene are LNHNV and YYDKDF (reference sequence). The CDR3 covers 16 residues. V dropped 1 base and J dropped 4; count of bases not matched to a gene: 4. CDR3 residues: CATSRGKAGGYNEQFF. As DNA, the CDR3 is TGTGCCACCAGCAGAGGTAAAGCGGGAGGGTACAATGAGCAGTTCTTC.

This clone has ten or more counts. At one boundary the junction diverges from the germline segment, which might be a read error. The genes are TRBV2 and TRBJ2-1, with 10 positions matching TRBD2. Germline lookup yields CDR1 SNHLY and CDR2 FYNNEI. This CDR3 comprises 17 residues. The CDR3 sequence is CASSEVSTGTSDNEQFF. The CDR3 DNA is TGTGCCAGCAGCGAAGTATCCACCGGGACTAGCGACAATGAGCAGTTCTTC.

In this sample, this clone turned up a few times. The chain links TRBV11-3 to TRBJ1-3; maybe TRBD1 (6 bases). Between the trimmed V and J ends, which lost 5 bases and 4 bases, there was a span of 9 bases. This CDR3 has 13 amino acids. Germline V gene lookup returns CDR1 SGHNT and CDR2 YENEEA. The CDR3 protein is CASSHGQGNTIYF. The CDR3 coding sequence is TGTGCCAGCAGCCACGGACAGGGAAACACCATATATTTT. Variable domain in full (rest from reference TRBV11-3 and TRBJ1-3): EAGVVQSPRYKIIEKKQPVAFWCNPISGHNTLYWYLQNLGQGPELLIRYENEEAVDDSQLPKDRFSAERLKGVDSTLKIQPAELGDSAVYLCASSHGQGNTIYFGEGSWLTVV.

This clone was detected a few times. The rearrangement links TRBV5-6 to TRBJ1-5; TRBD1 might be the D (6 bases). This CDR3 has 17 residues. Trimming left V 2 bases short and J 0 bases short, with 15 bases between. Germline V gives CDR1 SGHDT, CDR2 YYEEEE. The CDR3 region is CASSFFGQGYSNQPQHF. The CDR3 region has the DNA TGTGCCAGCAGCTTCTTCGGCCAGGGGTATAGCAATCAGCCCCAGCATTTT.

This clone was detected only a few times. The CDR3 region has the DNA TGCGCCAGCAGCTTGGCGTCTAGCGGGGGGTACGGTGAGACCCAGTACTTC. Protein: CASSLASSGGYGETQYF. The V gene is TRBV5-1, the J gene TRBJ2-5; 11 nucleotides align to TRBD2. V lost 0 bases to trimming and J lost 5 bases; unmatched junction nucleotides: 9. Germline assignment: CDR1 SGHRS and CDR2 YFSETQ. The CDR3 is 17 residues long.

This clone has just a few counts. The V gene is TRBV18, the J gene TRBJ2-5, with a weak D call TRBD1 (6 bases). CDR1 and CDR2 (germline): KGHSH, LQKENI. The CDR3 runs 20 residues. Trimming took 1 base from V and 5 from J, leaving 29 bases between them. The CDR3 nucleotides read TGTGCCAGCTCACCACGTTTCAACCCAATCAGTCAGGGGATAGGGGAGACCCAGTACTTC. Translation: CASSPRFNPISQGIGETQYF.

This clone was recorded a few times. The J gene is TRBJ1-4, the V gene TRBV5-1; 9 bases agree with TRBD1. The CDR3 consists of 15 residues. Germline trimming cut 3 bases from V and 7 bases from J; bases unmatched to any gene: 7. CDR1 SGHRS and CDR2 YFSETQ come from the germline V gene. The CDR3 nucleotides read TGCGCCAGCAGCTCCGGACAGGGGAAGGGTGAAAAACTGTTTTTT. This gives the protein CASSSGQGKGEKLFF.

The sample holds many counts of this clone. One end of the junction is discordant with germline, which a read error may explain. The chain combines TRBV7-7 with TRBJ2-5, with D unresolved. The CDR3 length is 12 residues. The germline gives CDR1 SSHAT, CDR2 FNYEAQ (reference sequence). The CDR3 DNA reads as TGTGCCAGCAGCGTAGCTAAAGTGACCCAGTACTTC. Translation gives CASSVAKVTQYF. Complete variable domain (other parts from reference TRBV7-7 and TRBJ2-5): GAGVSQSPRYKVTKRGQDVTLRCDPISSHATLYWYQQALGQGPEFLTYFNYEAQPDKSGLPSDRFSAERPEGSISTLTIQRTEQRDSAMYRCASSVAKVTQYFGPGTRLLVL.

The chain joins TRBV5-1 to TRBJ1-2; D gene ambiguous. The V and J ends lost 0 bases and 2 bases respectively, with 5 bases between them. Germline assignment: CDR1 SGHRS and CDR2 YFSETQ. There are 13 residues in the CDR3. Here the CDR3 reads CASSLGSNYGYTF. CDR3 bases: TGCGCCAGCAGCTTGGGGTCCAACTATGGCTACACCTTC.

At least ten counts were recorded for this clone. This rearrangement joins TRBV23-1 to TRBJ2-7, with D unclear. TRBV23-1 is an ORF for which the function is uncertain. There are 9 residues in the CDR3. Deletions cut 9 bases from V and 3 bases from J, with 3 bases between. The DNA of the CDR3 is TGCGCCAGGGTCTACGAGCAGTACGTC. Its translation is CARVYEQYV.

V usage is TRBV6-6 and J usage is TRBJ1-5, with 9 bases that match TRBD1. This CDR3 comprises 13 residues. Unmatched junction bases numbered 1, after V lost 8 bases and J lost 2 bases. Germline CDR1 reads MNHNY; CDR2 reads SVGAGI (reference sequence). CDR3 sequence (DNA): TGTGCCAGCCGGGACAGGGGCAATCAGCCCCAGCATTTT. It is translated as CASRDRGNQPQHF.

Only a few counts were recorded for this clone. V usage is TRBV11-2 and J usage is TRBJ2-1, with no clear D. This CDR3 has 12 amino acids. Deletions cut 7 bases from V and 5 bases from J, with 9 bases between. The germline gives CDR1 SGHAT, CDR2 FQNNGV. CDR3 loop: CASTNTNNEQFF. CDR3 DNA: TGTGCCAGCACCAACACTAACAATGAGCAGTTCTTC.

This chain joins TRBV25-1 and TRBJ1-2; 10 bases are a match to TRBD1. Unmatched junction bases numbered 5, after V lost 3 bases and J lost 4 bases. CDR1 is MGHDK and CDR2 is SYGVNS in the germline V gene. CDR3 length: 15 residues. CDR3 residues: CASSDPRTGGYGYTF. In DNA form, the CDR3 reads TGTGCCAGCAGTGACCCCAGGACAGGGGGCTATGGCTACACCTTC.

In this sample, this clone turned up many times. This chain links TRBV7-2 with TRBJ1-5; TRBD1 might be the D (6 bases). CDR1 SGHTA and CDR2 FQGNSA come from the germline V gene. This CDR3 contains 13 residues. The V end was cut by 5 bases, the J end by 5 bases, with 10 bases between. CDR3 in amino acids: CASSENRDQPQHF. The CDR3 DNA is TGTGCCAGCAGCGAGAACAGGGATCAGCCCCAGCATTTT. Together with reference TRBV7-2 and TRBJ1-5, the CDR3 gives the full variable domain: GAGVSQSPSNKVTEKGKDVELRCDPISGHTALYWYRQSLGQGLEFLIYFQGNSAPDKSGLPSDRFSAERTGGSVSTLTIQRTQQEDSAVYLCASSENRDQPQHFGDGTRLSIL.

The rearrangement uses TRBV23-1 and TRBJ1-2, with D unresolved. TRBV23-1 carries the ORF label, with uncertain function. The CDR3 loop spans 15 amino acids. Deletions cut 6 bases from V and 0 bases from J, with 14 bases between. The CDR3 coding sequence is TGCGCCAGCAGCCAAGTTCGACAAGCTAACTATGGCTACACCTTC. Its protein product is CASSQVRQANYGYTF.